Listed below are T cell receptor beta chains from one sample, sequenced in a study of cytomegalovirus exposure and HLA in healthy donors. TCRdb's table, derived via immunoSEQ multiplex PCR, lists solely in-frame clones and lacks some. This table holds about 150,000 clones, roughly 78% found once. Specimen: PBMCs. The origin of the receptors is a man aged 50 to 59 in good health and CMV-seropositive. Each CDR3 is given with its conserved first and last residue. D genes are given only for firm matches. Clone size is not always given. Where it is, it says once, few, many or a class for expanded clones.

D: -
length: 15
size: -
V: TRBV5-1
J: TRBJ2-5
CDR3: CASSLRGRPQETQYF
DNA: TGCGCCAGCAGCTTGCGGGGGAGGCCCCAAGAGACCCAGTACTTC

D: -
length: 12
size: -
V: TRBV30
J: TRBJ2-5
CDR3: CAWSSGVETQYF
DNA: TGTGCCTGGAGTTCAGGGGTCGAGACCCAGTACTTC

D: TRBD2
length: 16
size: -
V: TRBV7-6
J: TRBJ2-3
CDR3: CASSLSSGRPGDTQYF
DNA: TGTGCCAGCAGCTTGAGTAGCGGGAGACCTGGGGATACGCAGTATTTT

D: TRBD2
length: 16
size: -
V: TRBV10-3
J: TRBJ2-5
CDR3: CATTGGLAGGGETQYF
DNA: TGTGCCACCACCGGGGGACTAGCGGGAGGGGGAGAGACCCAGTACTTC

D: -
length: 17
size: -
V: TRBV5-1
J: TRBJ1-5
CDR3: CASSPSGGSGNGQPQHF
DNA: TGCGCCAGCAGCCCCAGTGGAGGGTCTGGAAACGGCCAGCCCCAGCATTTT

D: TRBD2
length: 16
size: few
V: TRBV2
J: TRBJ2-7
CDR3: CASSEARASGTYEQYF
DNA: TGTGCCAGCAGTGAAGCGCGGGCTAGCGGAACCTACGAGCAGTACTTC

D: -
length: 14
size: once
V: TRBV10-3
J: TRBJ1-1
CDR3: CAISGTGLNTEAFF
DNA: TGTGCCATCAGTGGAACAGGGCTGAACACTGAAGCTTTCTTT

D: TRBD1
length: 15
size: medium-sized
V: TRBV29-1
J: TRBJ1-2
CDR3: CSVSVGLTGGGGYTF
DNA: TGCAGCGTTTCAGTGGGGCTGACAGGGGGCGGTGGCTACACCTTC

D: TRBD1
length: 15
size: -
V: TRBV2
J: TRBJ2-1
CDR3: CASSLTGQSYNEQFF
DNA: TGTGCCAGCAGTCTTACGGGACAGTCCTACAATGAGCAGTTCTTC

D: -
length: 13
size: -
V: TRBV7-7
J: TRBJ2-2
CDR3: CASARGNTGELFF
DNA: TGTGCTAGCGCACGGGGGAACACCGGGGAGCTGTTTTTT

D: TRBD1
length: 14
size: few
V: TRBV11-3
J: TRBJ2-3
CDR3: CASSLRQGADTQYF
DNA: TGTGCCAGCAGCCTCCGACAGGGGGCAGATACGCAGTATTTT

D: TRBD1
length: 14
size: -
V: TRBV10-1
J: TRBJ2-7
CDR3: CASSGETGSYEQYF
DNA: TGCGCCAGCAGTGGCGAGACAGGGTCCTACGAGCAGTACTTC

D: -
length: 17
size: -
V: TRBV10-3
J: TRBJ2-5
CDR3: CAISDPVRGSEQETQYF
DNA: TGTGCCATCAGTGATCCGGTAAGGGGGTCAGAGCAAGAGACCCAGTACTTC

D: TRBD1
length: 16
size: few
V: TRBV11-3
J: TRBJ2-2
CDR3: CASSSRGQGNTGELFF
DNA: TGTGCCAGCAGCTCTAGGGGACAGGGGAACACCGGGGAGCTGTTTTTT

D: -
length: 14
size: -
V: TRBV18
J: TRBJ2-1
CDR3: CASSVVGGEGEQFF
DNA: TGTGCCAGCTCAGTCGTCGGGGGAGAGGGTGAGCAGTTCTTC

D: TRBD1
length: 15
size: -
V: TRBV5-6
J: TRBJ1-2
CDR3: CASSLRDRLFYGYTF
DNA: TGTGCCAGCAGCTTGAGGGACAGACTTTTCTATGGCTACACCTTC

D: TRBD1
length: 16
size: -
V: TRBV19
J: TRBJ2-5
CDR3: CASSIRQGAGGETQYF
DNA: TGTGCCAGTAGTATTCGTCAGGGGGCAGGTGGAGAGACCCAGTACTTC

D: -
length: 15
size: -
V: TRBV5-4
J: TRBJ2-6
CDR3: CASSPPGTGANVLTF
DNA: TGTGCCAGCAGCCCTCCAGGGACTGGGGCCAACGTCCTGACTTTC

D: TRBD2
length: 19
size: -
V: TRBV9
J: TRBJ2-3
CDR3: CASSVAPLGSGRAADTQYF
DNA: TGTGCCAGCAGCGTAGCCCCTCTAGGCAGCGGGAGGGCCGCAGATACGCAGTATTTT

D: -
length: 14
size: -
V: TRBV7-9
J: TRBJ1-2
CDR3: CASTLSGWNYGYTF
DNA: TGTGCCAGCACCCTTTCAGGGTGGAACTATGGCTACACCTTC

D: TRBD1
length: 14
size: -
V: TRBV7-9
J: TRBJ1-2
CDR3: CASSHDRGRRGYTF
DNA: TGTGCCAGCAGCCACGACAGGGGCCGGCGAGGCTACACCTTC

D: TRBD2
length: 14
size: -
V: TRBV7-3
J: TRBJ2-3
CDR3: CASSATSGRDTQYF
DNA: TGTGCCAGCAGCGCCACTAGCGGGAGGGATACGCAGTATTTT

D: TRBD1
length: 15
size: -
V: TRBV29-1
J: TRBJ1-2
CDR3: CSVGNAPGQIYGYTF
DNA: TGCAGCGTTGGGAACGCCCCGGGACAGATATATGGCTACACCTTC

D: -
length: 15
size: -
V: TRBV6-6
J: TRBJ2-2
CDR3: CASSPLGANTGELFF
DNA: TGTGCCAGCAGTCCCCTCGGAGCGAACACCGGGGAGCTGTTTTTT

D: -
length: 13
size: few
V: TRBV5-4
J: TRBJ1-4
CDR3: CASSTQGTEKLFF
DNA: TGTGCCAGCAGCACCCAGGGTACTGAAAAACTGTTTTTT

D: TRBD2
length: 15
size: -
V: TRBV27
J: TRBJ2-1
CDR3: CASSPRLAGDNEQFF
DNA: TGTGCCAGCAGTCCCCGGCTAGCGGGAGACAATGAGCAGTTCTTC

D: -
length: 15
size: -
V: TRBV5-1
J: TRBJ2-1
CDR3: CASSFRGNSYNEQFF
DNA: TGCGCCAGCAGCTTCCGCGGGAACTCCTACAATGAGCAGTTCTTC

D: -
length: 13
size: -
V: TRBV27
J: TRBJ2-7
CDR3: CASSFKGAYEQYF
DNA: TGTGCCAGCAGTTTTAAGGGGGCCTACGAGCAGTACTTC

D: -
length: 14
size: -
V: TRBV30
J: TRBJ2-1
CDR3: CAWSRLDPSNEQFF
DNA: TGTGCCTGGAGCCGACTAGATCCTTCCAATGAGCAGTTCTTC